Detailed here is one TCR beta chain. These data belong to a study of blood T cell repertoires in COVID-19. Study-wide context: The United States, Italy and Spain were the sources of the acute and convalescent COVID-19 samples. T cells, B-cell-depleted T cells, or PBMCs provided the cDNA or gDNA that served as material.

The V end was cut by 3 bases, the J end by 1 base, with 12 bases between. CDR1 and CDR2 from the germline V gene are ENHRY and SYGVKD. There are 15 residues in the CDR3. Original processing notes: Nucleated cell counts were estimated from reference gene primer amplification. The assay was immunoSEQ multiplex PCR, and TCRdb's table has in-frame clones only and misses some. Clonal size and the V and J genes are those of that table, whereas D and trimming came from the DNA. The sample has about 250,000 clones, approximately 83% seen once. Sequenced material: peripheral blood. The source is a man aged 50 or older with active or convalescent COVID-19. This chain connects TRBV10-3 to TRBJ1-1, with TRBD1 as a possible D gene (6 bases). The CDR3 reads CAISDWDKTNTEAFF. The CDR3 coding sequence is TGTGCCATCAGTGACTGGGACAAGACGAACACTGAAGCTTTCTTT.